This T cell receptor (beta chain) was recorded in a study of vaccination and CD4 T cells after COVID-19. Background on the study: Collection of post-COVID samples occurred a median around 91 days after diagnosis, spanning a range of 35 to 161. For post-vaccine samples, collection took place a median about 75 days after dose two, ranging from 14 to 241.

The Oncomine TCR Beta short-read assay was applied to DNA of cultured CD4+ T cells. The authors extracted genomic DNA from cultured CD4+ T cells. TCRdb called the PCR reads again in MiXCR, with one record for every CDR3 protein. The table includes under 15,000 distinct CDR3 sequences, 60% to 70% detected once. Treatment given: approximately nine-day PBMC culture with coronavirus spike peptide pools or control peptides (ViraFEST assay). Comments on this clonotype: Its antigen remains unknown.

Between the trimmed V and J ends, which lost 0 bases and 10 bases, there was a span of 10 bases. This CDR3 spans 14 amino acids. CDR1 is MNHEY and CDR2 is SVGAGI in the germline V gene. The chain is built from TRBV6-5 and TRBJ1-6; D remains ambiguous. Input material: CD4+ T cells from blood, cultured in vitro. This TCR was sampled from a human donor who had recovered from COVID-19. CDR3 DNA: TGTGCCAGCAGTTACTCTGAGGAGCGGTCACCCCTCCACTTT. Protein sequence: CASSYSEERSPLHF.